This TCR beta chain was obtained from a study of T cell responses to AZD1222 COVID-19 vaccine. The CDR3 sequence is 13 residues long. The V end was cut by 3 bases, the J end by 5 bases, with 10 bases between. Sequencing used immunoSEQ multiplex PCR; TCRdb keeps in-frame clones, though not all of them. Among 130,000 or so clones listed, about 90% were seen once. The TCR comes from an adult who received the MenACWY meningococcal vaccine as a control. Sequencing was performed on peripheral blood, taken 28 days after the second dose of the MenACWY control vaccine. The V gene is TRBV12-3 or TRBV12-4, the J gene TRBJ1-1; D may be TRBD1 (6 bases). The CDR3 sequence is CASSFGGRTEAFF. CDR3 DNA sequence: TGTGCCAGCAGTTTCGGGGGGCGGACTGAAGCTTTCTTT.